What follows is one TCR beta chain and its context. Antigen: not known. Generated by immunoSEQ multiplex PCR, the TCRdb table keeps only in-frame clones and is missing some. The table lists about 20,000 clones, around nine tenths of them singletons. V was clipped by 0 bases and J by 0 bases, with 9 bases between them. The CDR3 contains 17 residues. Germline assignment: CDR1 LGHNA and CDR2 YSLEER. The data originate from a study of OX40 agonist ivuxolimab in advanced cancers. Whole-study context: From 23 to 79 years was the age range, with a mean of around 56 years, and around 83% were male. Partial responses were observed in three patients, of whom one had hepatocellular carcinoma and two had cutaneous melanoma.

Study observations and caveats: Circulating CD4+ and CD8+ T cells showed clonal expansion by week 6 at 0.1 to 3.0 mg/kg.

The rearrangement links TRBV4-3 to TRBJ2-6, with a tentative D call TRBD2 (5 bases). The clonotype comes from an adult with an advanced solid tumor such as melanoma, head and neck, liver or kidney cancer. Sample: CD4+ or CD8+ T cells sorted from blood, taken in a trial of the OX40 agonist ivuxolimab. CDR3 sequence reads: CASSQDRLSSGANVLTF. The CDR3 bases are TGCGCCAGCAGCCAAGATAGACTAAGCTCTGGGGCCAACGTCCTGACTTTC.